The 8 T cell receptor beta chains below were found in one sample sequenced in a study of blood T cell repertoires in COVID-19. Only in-frame clones appear in the TCRdb table, and some are missing; sequencing was by immunoSEQ multiplex PCR. Counted here are about 140,000 clones, 60% to 85% occurring once; the ten biggest clones make up approximately 15%. The sample was peripheral blood. The receptors here all came from a man aged 50-60 years with acute or convalescent COVID-19.

The J gene is TRBJ1-1, the V gene TRBV28; D ambiguous. The CDR3 has 12 amino acids. Looked up from germline, CDR1 is MDHEN and CDR2 is SYDVKM. V was pared by 3 bases and J by 6 bases, with 8 bases between. CDR3 protein: CASSFIYSEAFF. The CDR3 DNA reads TGTGCCAGCAGTTTTATATATTCTGAAGCTTTCTTT. Variable domain in full (rest from reference TRBV28 and TRBJ1-1): DVKVTQSSRYLVKRTGEKVFLECVQDMDHENMFWYRQDPGLGLRLIYFSYDVKMKEKGDIPEGYSVSREKKERFSLILESASTNQTSMYLCASSFIYSEAFFGQGTRLTVV.

The DNA of the CDR3 is TGTGCCAGCAGTTACTCGGGACTTAGCTCTGGAAACACCATATATTTT. It codes for CASSYSGLSSGNTIYF. The chain links TRBV6-5 to TRBJ1-3; possible D gene TRBD1, 5 bases. V shed 0 bases and J shed 0 bases, with 9 bases lying between them. The CDR3 extends over 16 amino acids. The germline V gene encodes CDR1 MNHEY and CDR2 SVGAGI.

Details on this clone: This sample also contains other DNA sequences that code for the same CDR3. J is TRBJ1-1 and V is TRBV30; 10 bases are shared with TRBD1. CDR1 is GTSNPN, CDR2 SVGIG, per germline (reference sequence). V was pared by 5 bases and J by 1 base, with 1 base of the junction left unmatched. CDR3 size: 13 residues. In DNA, the CDR3 is TGTGCCTGGTGGACAGGGGGGAACACTGAAGCTTTCTTT. Translation: CAWWTGGNTEAFF.

The chain has TRBV13 and TRBJ1-4, with 7 bases lining up with TRBD1. The CDR3 loop spans 17 amino acids. From germline, CDR1 is PRHDT and CDR2 FYEKMQ (reference sequence). V shed 5 bases and J 0 bases; nucleotides not matched to a gene: 9. The CDR3 protein is CASSGGTAAATNEKLFF. The CDR3 DNA follows: TGTGCCAGCAGCGGAGGGACAGCAGCTGCAACTAATGAAAAACTGTTTTTT.

The rearrangement joins TRBV5-1 to TRBJ2-1; 10 bases line up with TRBD1. J lost 2 bases, V lost 4 bases, and 3 bases had no gene match. CDR1 is SGHRS, CDR2 YFSETQ, per germline. This CDR3 has 15 residues. CDR3: CASSGDRGPYNEQFF. The CDR3 DNA follows: TGCGCCAGCAGCGGGGACAGGGGACCCTACAATGAGCAGTTCTTC.

This clone was counted a few times. The chain joins TRBV11-2 to TRBJ2-7; D is uncertain. The CDR3 is 12 residues long. Trimming pared 2 bases from V and 4 bases from J, leaving 6 bases between. The germline V gene has CDR1 SGHAT and CDR2 FQNNGV. CDR3 bases: TGTGCCAGCAGCTTAAGAACTTACGAGCAGTACTTC. It encodes CASSLRTYEQYF.

This chain links TRBV5-1 with TRBJ2-3, with 12 bases identical to TRBD2. The V gene's germline CDR1 is SGHRS and CDR2 YFSETQ. The CDR3 extends over 17 amino acids. V shed 4 bases, J shed 4 bases, and the junction held 10 bases outside the gene matches. CDR3 bases: TGCGCCAGCAGCCCCTTGCCTAGCGGGGGGGCGCCAGATACGCAGTATTTT. Translating gives CASSPLPSGGAPDTQYF.

The CDR3 loop is CASSLVFGQQTNSPLHF. The CDR3 coding sequence is TGTGCCAGCAGCTTAGTCTTTGGACAGCAGACAAATTCACCCCTCCACTTT. V gene TRBV11-2 combines with J gene TRBJ1-6; maybe TRBD1 (6 bases). Trimming took off 1 base at V and 7 bases at J, with 17 bases between the two ends. The V gene's germline CDR1 is SGHAT and CDR2 FQNNGV. CDR3 length: 17 residues.